The 10 T cell receptor beta chains reported below all come from one sample, sequenced in a study of blood T cell repertoires in COVID-19. TCRdb's table, derived via immunoSEQ multiplex PCR, lists solely in-frame clones and lacks some. Altogether 200,000 to 250,000 clones are present, 82% being singletons, with the ten largest covering 3% to 4%. Sequenced material: PBMCs or T cells enriched from blood (not recorded which). The receptors shown here come from a woman aged 55-75 years who had recovered from COVID-19.

The chain combines TRBV5-1 with TRBJ1-2, with unresolved D. V gave up 7 bases and J gave up 5 bases, with 18 bases separating them. This CDR3 comprises 14 residues. Germline V CDR1 and CDR2: SGHRS, YFSETQ. The CDR3 coding sequence is TGCGCCAGCGCCCCTGATCGGGAATCTTATGGCTACACCTTC. Translation gives CASAPDRESYGYTF.

The chain carries TRBV5-6 and TRBJ2-2; tentative D call: TRBD1 (6 bases). V was pared by 1 base and J by 1 base, with 11 bases between. Germline V CDR1 and CDR2: SGHDT, YYEEEE. CDR3 size: 16 residues. CDR3 DNA: TGTGCCAGCAGCTTGTTTCAGGGGATGAACACCGGGGAGCTGTTTTTT. This codes for CASSLFQGMNTGELFF.

The chain recombines TRBV4-2 with TRBJ2-1; tentative D call: TRBD2 (5 bases). The germline V gene encodes CDR1 LGHNA and CDR2 YNFKEQ. The germline V and J ends were trimmed by 4 bases and 5 bases, with 15 bases remaining between them. The CDR3 has 15 amino acids. CDR3 sequence: CASSPLTSRDNEQFF. CDR3 nucleotides: TGTGCCAGCAGCCCTTTAACTAGTAGAGACAATGAGCAGTTCTTC.

CDR3: CASSLLAGNSYEQYF. For the CDR3, the DNA is TGTGCCAGCAGCTTACTAGCGGGCAATTCCTACGAGCAGTACTTC. The chain employs TRBV7-8 and TRBJ2-7; TRBD2 matches at 8 bases. Germline V gives CDR1 SGHVS, CDR2 FQNEAQ. J lost 1 base, V lost 2 bases, and 4 bases had no gene match. CDR3 size: 15 residues.

The J gene is TRBJ2-1, the V gene TRBV7-6; 7 bases map to TRBD2. Germline CDR1 is SGHVS and CDR2 is FNYEAQ. The CDR3 totals 15 residues. The ends lost 1 base at V and 6 bases at J; junction bases unmatched: 6. In DNA form, the CDR3 reads TGTGCCAGCAGCTTAGTCGGGCAGCGGGGCAATGAGCAGTTCTTC. It encodes CASSLVGQRGNEQFF.

The chain combines TRBV29-1 with TRBJ2-6, with TRBD1 identical over 9 bases. Per the germline V gene, CDR1 is SQVTM and CDR2 is ANQGSEA. This CDR3 comprises 16 residues. Unmatched junction bases numbered 5, after V lost 5 bases and J lost 0 bases. The CDR3 sequence is CSVPTGGSSGANVLTF. CDR3 sequence (DNA): TGCAGCGTTCCGACAGGGGGTTCCTCTGGGGCCAACGTCCTGACTTTC.

The sample holds a few counts of this clone. This rearrangement joins TRBV29-1 to TRBJ2-7; TRBD2 is a possible D gene (7 bases). Trimming took off 6 bases at V and 7 bases at J, with 22 bases between the two ends. Looked up from germline, CDR1 is SQVTM and CDR2 is ANQGSEA. The CDR3 contains 14 residues. The CDR3 loop reads CSVQRTAGGSEQYF. The CDR3 bases are TGCAGCGTACAAAGGACAGCCGGGGGGTCGGAGCAGTACTTC.

This chain connects TRBV12-3 or TRBV12-4 to TRBJ1-2; 7 bases align to TRBD1. The CDR3 is made up of 13 amino acids. J gave up 7 bases and V 6 bases, and 8 bases lay outside the gene matches. The CDR3 here is CASSFRDSRGYTF. The CDR3 DNA reads as TGTGCCAGCAGCTTCCGGGACAGCCGTGGCTACACCTTC.

This clone appeared a single time. The chain has TRBV3-1 (or the pseudogene TRBV3-2) and TRBJ1-2; D not resolved. This CDR3 comprises 13 residues. Germline V lookup: CDR1 LGHDT, CDR2 YNNKEL (reference sequence). V was cut by 4 bases and J by 8 bases, with 14 bases left in between. For the CDR3, the DNA is TGTGCCAGCAGCCCCGGCCTCCGAGGAGGCTACACCTTC. Protein sequence: CASSPGLRGGYTF.

This chain connects TRBV27 to TRBJ2-7, with TRBD2 matching 7 bases. CDR3 length equals 14 residues. The germline V gene encodes CDR1 MNHEY and CDR2 SMNVEV (reference sequence). The V gene end was trimmed by 2 bases and the J gene end by 1 base; junction bases not matched to a gene: 2. CDR3 loop: CASSLRRESYEQYF. The CDR3 nucleotides are TGTGCCAGCAGTTTAAGGCGGGAGTCCTACGAGCAGTACTTC.